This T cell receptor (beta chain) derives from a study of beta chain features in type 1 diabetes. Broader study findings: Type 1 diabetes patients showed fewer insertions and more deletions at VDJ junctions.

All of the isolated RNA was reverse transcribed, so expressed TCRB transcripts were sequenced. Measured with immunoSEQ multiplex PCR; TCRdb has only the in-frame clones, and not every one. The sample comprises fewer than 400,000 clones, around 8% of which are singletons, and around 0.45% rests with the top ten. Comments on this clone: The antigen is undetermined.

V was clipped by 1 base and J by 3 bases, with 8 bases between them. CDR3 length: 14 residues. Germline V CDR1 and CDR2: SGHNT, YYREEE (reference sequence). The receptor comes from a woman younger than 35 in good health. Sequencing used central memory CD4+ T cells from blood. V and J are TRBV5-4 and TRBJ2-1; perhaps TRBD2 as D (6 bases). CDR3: CASSLRRGYNEQFF. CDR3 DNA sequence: TGTGCCAGCAGCTTGCGGCGGGGCTACAATGAGCAGTTCTTC.